This is a list of T cell receptor beta chains from one sample in a study of shared clonotypes between healthy human individuals. Clones were read by immunoSEQ multiplex PCR, and TCRdb kept only the in-frame ones, dropping some. The sample lists nearly 750,000 clones; 72% were seen once. Sequenced input: memory CD4+ T cells sorted from blood. These receptors were collected from a woman younger than 45 in good health. Both conserved end residues are part of each CDR3. The order of the fields is clone size, D gene, J gene, V gene, CDR3 protein, CDR3 DNA. The D gene is left open where the match is weak. The listing skips clone size in some rows; elsewhere it reads once, few, many or a size class.

>.|.|TRBJ2-1|TRBV5-1
CASSLAQYNEQFF
TGCGCCAGCAGCTTGGCCCAGTACAATGAGCAGTTCTTC
>.|TRBD1|TRBJ2-7|TRBV7-9
CASSNRDSHSYEQYF
TGTGCCAGCAGCAACCGGGACAGCCACTCCTACGAGCAGTACTTC
>.|.|TRBJ1-3|TRBV2
CASSGQSGNTIYF
TGTGCCAGCAGTGGCCAGTCTGGAAACACCATATATTTT
>few|TRBD1|TRBJ1-5|TRBV28
CASSLFFGTGGQPQHF
TGTGCCAGCAGTTTATTCTTTGGGACAGGGGGACAGCCCCAGCATTTT
>.|TRBD1|TRBJ1-3|TRBV28
CASSLGTALSGNTIYF
TGTGCCAGCAGTTTAGGGACAGCACTCTCTGGAAACACCATATATTTT
>once|.|TRBJ2-1|TRBV2
CASSVNSLDEQFF
TGTGCCAGCAGTGTTAATAGTCTGGATGAGCAGTTCTTC
>many|.|TRBJ1-1|TRBV25-1
CASSDTYTEAFF
TGTGCCAGCAGTGACACCTACACTGAAGCTTTCTTT
>few|TRBD2|TRBJ2-2|TRBV5-8
CASSLALSLAGITGELFF
TGTGCCAGCAGCTTGGCCTTATCCCTAGCGGGGATCACCGGGGAGCTGTTTTTT
>.|TRBD1|TRBJ2-3|TRBV6-6
CASRTGGTQYF
TGTGCCAGCAGAACAGGGGGTACGCAGTATTTT
>.|.|TRBJ1-6|TRBV9
CASSGAEPSPLHF
TGTGCCAGCAGCGGGGCAGAGCCATCACCCCTCCACTTT
>few|TRBD1|TRBJ2-1|TRBV6-6
CASSYRGTGKNNEQFF
TGTGCCAGCAGTTACCGAGGGACAGGGAAGAACAATGAGCAGTTCTTC
>.|.|TRBJ2-7|TRBV5-1
CASSWGTTYEQYF
TGCGCCAGCAGCTGGGGGACAACCTACGAGCAGTACTTC
>.|TRBD2|TRBJ2-3|TRBV19
CASSIRPLAGSTDTQYF
TGTGCCAGTAGTATACGGCCACTAGCGGGTTCCACAGATACGCAGTATTTT
>.|TRBD2|TRBJ2-7|TRBV6-5
CASSYRTSGRSEQYF
TGTGCCAGCAGTTACCGGACTAGCGGGAGGTCCGAGCAGTACTTC
>.|TRBD1|TRBJ2-4|TRBV10-3
CAISENRDSLVQYF
TGTGCCATCAGTGAGAACCGGGACAGCCTTGTTCAGTACTTC
>.|.|TRBJ1-1|TRBV18
CASSPAIANTEAFF
TGTGCCAGCTCACCCGCGATTGCGAACACTGAAGCTTTCTTT
>.|.|TRBJ1-2|TRBV19
CASSWGHGYTF
TGTGCCAGTAGTTGGGGTCATGGCTACACCTTC
>.|TRBD2|TRBJ2-1|TRBV15
CATSRELAGEYNEQFF
TGTGCCACCAGCAGAGAACTAGCGGGAGAGTACAATGAGCAGTTCTTC
>.|TRBD1|TRBJ1-2|TRBV25-1
CASSELETGWRGYTF
TGTGCCAGCAGTGAGCTCGAGACAGGGTGGCGAGGCTACACCTTC
>.|.|TRBJ2-1|TRBV5-1
CASSLVGSSYNEQFF
TGCGCCAGCAGCTTGGTCGGAAGCTCCTACAATGAGCAGTTCTTC
>.|TRBD1|TRBJ1-5|TRBV18
CASSPWGQGANQPQHF
TGTGCCAGCTCACCCTGGGGACAGGGGGCGAATCAGCCCCAGCATTTT
>.|TRBD1|TRBJ1-2|TRBV28
CASSPPGQDYGYTF
TGTGCCAGCAGTCCACCGGGACAGGACTATGGCTACACCTTC
>.|.|TRBJ2-7|TRBV2
CASRQFQVTYEQYF
TGTGCCAGCAGACAGTTTCAGGTTACCTACGAGCAGTACTTC
>.|TRBD1|TRBJ1-1|TRBV7-9
CASSLAQSQGGTEAFF
TGTGCCAGCAGCTTAGCGCAAAGCCAGGGGGGTACTGAAGCTTTCTTT
>.|.|TRBJ1-2|TRBV6-1
CASSESVGDGYTF
TGTGCCAGCAGTGAAAGCGTCGGGGATGGCTACACCTTC
>.|TRBD2|TRBJ2-1|TRBV14
CASSQLAGIRSGQFF
TGTGCCAGCAGCCAACTAGCGGGGATCCGATCGGGGCAGTTCTTC
>.|.|TRBJ1-1|TRBV10-1
CATLRWLNTEAFF
TGCGCCACCTTGCGGTGGCTGAACACTGAAGCTTTCTTT
>.|TRBD1|TRBJ2-1|TRBV19
CASGQGREFF
TGTGCCAGTGGACAGGGTAGGGAGTTCTTC
>.|.|TRBJ1-1|TRBV5-1
CASSWNRETEAFF
TGCGCCAGCAGCTGGAACAGGGAGACTGAAGCTTTCTTT
>.|.|TRBJ2-1|TRBV5-1
CASSFGDSHNEQFF
TGCGCCAGCAGCTTCGGGGACTCGCACAATGAGCAGTTCTTC
>once|.|TRBJ2-1|TRBV6-6
CASSLLDGGSYNEQFF
TGTGCCAGCAGTTTATTGGATGGGGGCTCCTACAATGAGCAGTTCTTC
>.|TRBD2|TRBJ2-7|TRBV15
CATSRGSSGSGYEQYF
TGTGCCACCAGCAGAGGGTCCAGCGGGAGTGGGTACGAGCAGTACTTC
>.|.|TRBJ2-1|TRBV28
CASRTAQVRGNEQFF
TGTGCCAGCAGGACCGCTCAGGTTAGGGGTAATGAGCAGTTCTTC
>.|TRBD1|TRBJ2-7|TRBV18
CASSRQGAKEQYF
TGTGCCAGCTCCAGACAGGGGGCGAAAGAGCAGTACTTC
>few|.|TRBJ2-1|TRBV5-4
CASSFRTNWNEQFF
TGTGCCAGCAGCTTTAGGACGAACTGGAATGAGCAGTTCTTC
>.|.|TRBJ1-2|TRBV5-8
CASSNPGRRDYGYTF
TGTGCCAGCAGCAATCCGGGACGGAGGGACTATGGCTACACCTTC
>.|.|TRBJ2-4|TRBV18
CASSPPGASPGWAKNIQYF
TGTGCCAGCTCACCACCGGGAGCGTCCCCGGGATGGGCCAAAAACATTCAGTACTTC
>few|TRBD2|TRBJ2-7|TRBV2
CASTFGRGGSYEQYF
TGTGCCAGCACCTTCGGGAGGGGGGGCTCCTACGAGCAGTACTTC
>.|TRBD2|TRBJ2-3|TRBV19
CASSPLYSGRSFDTQYF
TGTGCCAGTAGCCCCCTGTATAGCGGGAGGAGTTTTGATACGCAGTATTTT
>.|TRBD2|TRBJ2-7|TRBV30
CACDVISGRSNEQYF
TGTGCCTGTGACGTTATTAGCGGGAGAAGCAACGAGCAGTACTTC
>.|TRBD2|TRBJ2-7|TRBV5-1
CASSRGLAGARSYEQYF
TGCGCCAGCAGCCGTGGGTTAGCGGGAGCACGCTCCTACGAGCAGTACTTC
>many|.|TRBJ2-6|TRBV5-8
CASSLDGSGANVLTF
TGTGCCAGCAGCTTGGATGGCTCTGGGGCCAACGTCCTGACTTTC
>.|TRBD2|TRBJ2-7|TRBV10-3
CAISERDYLDEQYF
TGTGCCATCAGTGAGCGGGACTACCTTGATGAGCAGTACTTC
>.|.|TRBJ1-2|TRBV2
CASSEGLGSLYGYTF
TGTGCCAGCAGTGAAGGATTGGGCAGCCTCTATGGCTACACCTTC
>.|.|TRBJ1-5|TRBV6-6
CATQESGAGNQPQHF
TGTGCCACCCAAGAGTCAGGGGCTGGCAATCAGCCCCAGCATTTT
>.|.|TRBJ2-7|TRBV2
CASNNYEQYF
TGTGCCAGCAACAACTACGAGCAGTACTTC
>.|TRBD1|TRBJ1-1|TRBV4-2
CASSQGQGDTEAFF
TGTGCCAGCAGCCAAGGACAGGGGGATACTGAAGCTTTCTTT
>.|TRBD2|TRBJ2-3|TRBV27
CASIPLRAGAPDTQYF
TGTGCCAGCATCCCCCTCAGGGCGGGAGCCCCAGATACGCAGTATTTT
>.|.|TRBJ1-3|TRBV5-1
CASSPGQVLSGNTIYF
TGCGCCAGCAGCCCAGGGCAGGTCCTCTCTGGAAACACCATATATTTT
>.|TRBD2|TRBJ2-2|TRBV7-6
CASRKTSGSTGELFF
TGTGCCAGCAGGAAGACTAGCGGGAGTACCGGGGAGCTGTTTTTT
>.|.|TRBJ1-2|TRBV9
CASSVEEGSGDVNYGYTF
TGTGCCAGCAGCGTAGAGGAGGGGTCAGGAGATGTTAACTATGGCTACACCTTC
>.|.|TRBJ2-7|TRBV2
CASSDWNPDYEQYF
TGTGCCAGCAGTGATTGGAATCCCGACTACGAGCAGTACTTC
>.|TRBD1|TRBJ1-2|TRBV7-9
CASSTQGGPYGYTF
TGTGCCAGCAGCACACAGGGGGGACCCTATGGCTACACCTTC
>.|.|TRBJ2-5|TRBV11-2
CASTINPGVETQYF
TGTGCCAGCACCATAAACCCCGGGGTGGAGACCCAGTACTTC
>.|.|TRBJ2-1|TRBV27
CASSSPPGRTASNEQFF
TGTGCCAGCAGTTCACCCCCTGGTAGGACAGCTTCCAATGAGCAGTTCTTC
>once|TRBD2|TRBJ2-1|TRBV10-3
CAISETEREGYNEQFF
TGTGCCATCAGTGAGACGGAGCGGGAGGGCTACAATGAGCAGTTCTTC
>.|.|TRBJ2-5|TRBV6-5
CASRRHTNSQETQYF
TGTGCCAGCAGGAGACATACAAATTCGCAAGAGACCCAGTACTTC
>.|TRBD1|TRBJ2-5|TRBV5-1
CASSFQGESETQYF
TGCGCCAGCAGCTTCCAGGGGGAGTCGGAGACCCAGTACTTC
>.|.|TRBJ2-7|TRBV5-1
CASSPDLRAGEQYF
TGCGCCAGCAGCCCCGACCTCAGGGCGGGCGAGCAGTACTTC